The present entry profiles one TCR beta chain with its context. The V gene's germline CDR1 is MNHEY and CDR2 SVGAGI. Trimming removed 2 bases at V and 6 bases at J, with 11 bases between. CDR3 length equals 15 residues. The data were obtained in a study of blood T cell repertoires in COVID-19. At the level of the study: Sites in the United States, Italy and Spain provided acute and convalescent COVID-19 samples. In each case, the material was cDNA or gDNA derived from T cells, B-cell-depleted T cells, or PBMCs.

Original handling: Reference gene primer amplification gave estimated nucleated cell counts. The method was immunoSEQ multiplex PCR; TCRdb's version includes in-frame clones alone and lacks a portion of them. That table supplies the V and J calls and clone size; D and trimming were determined from the DNA. The table lists over 25,000 clones, about 89% of them singletons. Source material: peripheral blood. V is TRBV6-5 and J is TRBJ1-6; D call uncertain. This TCR came from a human donor with active COVID-19. The donor label of this sample is uncertain. The CDR3 region has the DNA TGTGCCAGCAGTTACCGTCAGATTACTAATTCACCCCTCCACTTT. This sequence encodes CASSYRQITNSPLHF.